A single sample is the source of the 4 T cell receptor beta chains below, sequenced in a study of tumor-infiltrating T cells and Merkel cell polyomavirus. Turning to the study itself: The study examined CD8+ T cells specific for the Merkel cell polyomavirus KLL epitope.

Profiled with immunoSEQ multiplex PCR; TCRdb holds only in-frame clones, not every one. The sample table includes roughly 7 clones. Robust Merkel cell polyomavirus Large T antigen positivity by immunohistochemistry was seen in all patients' tumors. Sequencing used tumor tissue. Source of these receptors: a man aged 65-85 years with Merkel cell carcinoma.

The chain recombines TRBV7-9 with TRBJ2-6; D is unresolved. V lost 4 bases and J 5 bases, leaving 24 bases between the germline ends. The CDR3 extends over 19 amino acids. Germline-derived CDR1 and CDR2 are SEHNR and FQNEAQ (reference sequence). CDR3 loop: CASSCTAYHDKSRANVLTF. The CDR3 bases are TGTGCCAGCAGCTGTACGGCATACCATGACAAAAGTCGGGCCAACGTCCTGACTTTC.

As DNA, the CDR3 is TGTGCCAGCAGTTTAGTTCCCGTCGGTCCGAATGGCTACACCTTC. The encoded protein is CASSLVPVGPNGYTF. The genes are TRBV27 and TRBJ1-2; no reliable D call. Trimming pared 2 bases from V and 6 bases from J, leaving 16 bases between. CDR1 MNHEY and CDR2 SMNVEV come from the germline V gene (reference sequence). The CDR3 sequence is 15 residues long.

This rearrangement joins TRBV28 to TRBJ1-4; tentatively, D is TRBD1 (6 bases). This CDR3 spans 15 amino acids. The germline V gene encodes CDR1 MDHEN and CDR2 SYDVKM. With 6 bases removed from V and 10 bases from J, the gap between germline ends came to 21 bases. The CDR3 coding sequence is TGTGCCAGCAGCTCTGGGGACACCGACTCAGCAAAACTGTTTTTT. Protein: CASSSGDTDSAKLFF. Looking up the rest from reference TRBV28 and TRBJ1-4 gives the full variable domain: DVKVTQSSRYLVKRTGEKVFLECVQDMDHENMFWYRQDPGLGLRLIYFSYDVKMKEKGDIPEGYSVSREKKERFSLILESASTNQTSMYLCASSSGDTDSAKLFFGSGTQLSVL.

V and J are TRBV12-1 and TRBJ2-6; TRBD1 reflects the table's D call only, with no check against the DNA. TRBV12-1 has pseudogene status. This CDR3 is 19 amino acids long. CDR3: CASSPDYVIGQSRANVLTF. CDR3 coding DNA: TGTGCCAGCAGCCCGGATTATGTTATAGGACAAAGTCGGGCCAACGTCCTGACTTTC.